This entry lists 9 T cell receptor beta chains sequenced from one sample in a study of blood T cell repertoires in COVID-19. Sequenced by immunoSEQ multiplex PCR; TCRdb stores in-frame clones only, minus some. The sample lists about 100,000 clones; 90% were seen once. Sequenced: peripheral blood. These receptor sequences come from a man in his forties or fifties with acute or convalescent COVID-19.

The chain carries TRBV4-3 and TRBJ1-2; 11 bases line up with TRBD1. V shed 4 bases, J shed 8 bases, and the junction held 9 bases outside the gene matches. The CDR3 consists of 15 residues. Germline V gives CDR1 LGHNA, CDR2 YSLEER. CDR3 sequence: CASSPSGTGGGGYTF. As DNA, the CDR3 is TGCGCCAGCAGCCCGTCCGGGACAGGGGGAGGCGGCTACACCTTC.

The V call is TRBV5-1, the J call TRBJ2-5; D is unclear. CDR1 SGHRS and CDR2 YFSETQ come from the germline V gene. The germline V and J ends were trimmed by 2 bases and 0 bases, with 5 bases remaining between them. This CDR3 has 13 residues. The CDR3: CASSLTDQETQYF. DNA for the CDR3: TGCGCCAGCAGCTTAACAGACCAAGAGACCCAGTACTTC.

J is TRBJ2-5 and V is TRBV14, with a possible D match to TRBD1 (6 bases). The CDR3 sequence is 16 residues long. Trimming left V 2 bases short and J 3 bases short, with 16 bases between. Germline V lookup: CDR1 SGHDN, CDR2 FVKESK. The CDR3 nucleotides read TGTGCCAGCAGCCAAAACAGGGCCCGAGGGGAAGAGACCCAGTACTTC. It encodes CASSQNRARGEETQYF. The whole variable domain, filled in from reference TRBV14 and TRBJ2-5, reads EAGVTQFPSHSVIEKGQTVTLRCDPISGHDNLYWYRRVMGKEIKFLLHFVKESKQDESGMPNNRFLAERTGGTYSTLKVQPAELEDSGVYFCASSQNRARGEETQYFGPGTRLLVL.

This clone was observed a few times. The chain employs TRBV9 and TRBJ1-3; D possibly corresponds to TRBD1 (5 bases). Between the trimmed V and J ends, which lost 1 base and 0 bases, there was a span of 14 bases. The CDR3 runs 17 residues. Germline values: CDR1 SGDLS, CDR2 YYNGEE. Written as DNA, the CDR3 is TGTGCCAGCAGCGTACTAGCGACGGGGGGCTCTGGAAACACCATATATTTT. Amino acids: CASSVLATGGSGNTIYF.

About this clone: Other nucleotide sequences in the sample specify the same CDR3. This chain uses TRBV7-2 with TRBJ2-2; TRBD2 is a possible D gene (6 bases). CDR3 size: 14 residues. Trimming left V 3 bases short and J 5 bases short, with 10 bases between. Germline loops: CDR1 SGHTA, CDR2 FQGNSA. This chain's CDR3 is CASSLQAGTGELFF. The CDR3 nucleotides read TGTGCCAGCAGCTTGCAGGCGGGGACCGGGGAGCTGTTTTTT.

The chain carries TRBV5-1 and TRBJ2-7, with D perhaps matching TRBD1 (6 bases). The CDR3 sequence is 15 residues long. Germline lookup yields CDR1 SGHRS and CDR2 YFSETQ. V was cut by 2 bases and J by 2 bases, with 14 bases left in between. In nucleotides, the CDR3 is TGCGCCAGCAGCTTCCTCGGGACACCTGCCTACGAGCAGTACTTC. Protein sequence: CASSFLGTPAYEQYF.

This chain links TRBV14 with TRBJ1-1; a weak D match, TRBD1 (5 bases). CDR3 length equals 16 residues. Trimming pared 0 bases from V and 3 bases from J, leaving 14 bases between. The V gene's germline CDR1 is SGHDN and CDR2 FVKESK. The CDR3 nucleotides read TGTGCCAGCAGCCAAGATCTAATGAACAGGTACACTGAAGCTTTCTTT. This encodes CASSQDLMNRYTEAFF.

This sequence joins TRBV27 and TRBJ1-4; TRBD1 might be the D (6 bases). V dropped 2 bases and J dropped 7 bases, with 11 bases sitting between them. CDR1 MNHEY and CDR2 SMNVEV come from the germline V gene (reference sequence). This CDR3 region has 14 residues. CDR3 DNA sequence: TGTGCCAGCAGTTTAGCGTACAGGGCTGAAAAACTGTTTTTT. Translation: CASSLAYRAEKLFF. Combining the CDR3 with reference TRBV27 and TRBJ1-4 gives the whole variable domain EAQVTQNPRYLITVTGKKLTVTCSQNMNHEYMSWYRQDPGLGLRQIYYSMNVEVTDKGDVPEGYKVSRKEKRNFPLILESPSPNQTSLYFCASSLAYRAEKLFFGSGTQLSVL.

This chain connects TRBV5-1 to TRBJ1-1; TRBD1 agrees at 8 bases. The V and J ends lost 6 bases and 9 bases, in that order; junction bases with no gene match: 13. CDR1 SGHRS and CDR2 YFSETQ come from the germline V gene. This CDR3 is 14 amino acids long. CDR3 amino acids: CASTQDRESPQAFF. CDR3 DNA sequence: TGCGCCAGCACCCAGGACAGGGAGTCTCCGCAAGCTTTCTTT. The full variable domain, completed using reference TRBV5-1 and TRBJ1-1, is KAGVTQTPRYLIKTRGQQVTLSCSPISGHRSVSWYQQTPGQGLQFLFEYFSETQRNKGNFPGRFSGRQFSNSRSEMNVSTLELGDSALYLCASTQDRESPQAFFGQGTRLTVV.